This TCR beta chain was found in a study of OX40 agonist ivuxolimab in advanced cancers. Study overall: Three patients got partial responses; one had hepatocellular carcinoma and two had cutaneous melanoma. Study-wide points: Clonal expansion was seen in CD4+ and CD8+ blood T cells by week 6 at 0.1 to 3.0 mg/kg.

As regards this clone: Its antigen is unidentified.

Enrollment shut out patients with autoimmune disease history or systemic immunosuppression. Profiling relied on immunoSEQ multiplex PCR, and the TCRdb table lists in-frame clones only, not all of them. The repertoire holds around 71,000 clones, with roughly 78% as singletons. The J segment lost 4 bases and the V segment lost 10 bases, leaving 6 bases of the junction unmatched. CDR1 LNHDA and CDR2 SQIVND come from the germline V gene (reference sequence). This CDR3 comprises 14 residues. This clonotype was obtained from an adult with an advanced solid tumor such as melanoma, head and neck, liver or kidney cancer. This chain connects TRBV19 to TRBJ2-1, with 11 bases aligning to TRBD2. Sequenced here: CD4+ or CD8+ T cells sorted from blood, sampled in a trial of the OX40 agonist ivuxolimab. Written as DNA, the CDR3 is TGTGCCACTGAGACTAGCGGGACATACAATGAGCAGTTCTTC. Encoded protein: CATETSGTYNEQFF.